The 27 T cell receptor beta chains in this list originate from one sample, sequenced in a study of blood T cell repertoires in COVID-19. Generated by immunoSEQ multiplex PCR, the TCRdb table keeps only in-frame clones and is missing some. The table lists around 100,000 clones, around 80% of them singletons. The specimen sequenced was peripheral blood. The receptors stem from a human donor in a cohort sampled during active COVID-19.

The CDR3 DNA follows: TGTGCCAGCAGTCGAAACGGGGGGACCGATACGCAGTATTTT. Translation gives CASSRNGGTDTQYF. V usage is TRBV6-4 and J usage is TRBJ2-3; TRBD2 aligns across 7 bases. The CDR3 is made up of 14 amino acids. The V segment lost 5 bases and the J segment 6 bases; nucleotides outside the gene matches: 8. The germline V gene encodes CDR1 MRHNA and CDR2 SNTAGT.

This chain joins TRBV4-3 and TRBJ2-4; D might be TRBD2 (5 bases). This CDR3 has 18 residues. Germline CDR1 reads LGHNA; CDR2 reads YSLEER. Trimming shortened V by 6 bases and J by 0 bases, and 21 bases separated the two germline ends. The CDR3 DNA follows: TGCGCCAGCAGTTTAAAGGGCGAAAGCGGTCTAGCCAAAAACATTCAGTACTTC. This gives the protein CASSLKGESGLAKNIQYF.

This clone was counted a few times. The chain couples TRBV11-2 to TRBJ2-2, with D maybe TRBD2 (5 bases). The CDR3 totals 16 residues. V lost 4 bases, J lost 1 base, and 13 bases lay in between. Germline CDR1 SGHAT, CDR2 FQNNGV. In nucleotides, the CDR3 is TGTGCCAGCAGCTCCGGAGGTCTTTGGAACACCGGGGAGCTGTTTTTT. Protein sequence: CASSSGGLWNTGELFF.

The CDR3 sequence is CAISDGGLRYGYTF. CDR3 DNA sequence: TGTGCCATCAGTGATGGTGGACTGCGGTATGGCTACACCTTC. This chain uses TRBV10-3 with TRBJ1-2, with D unclear. Trimming pared 3 bases from V and 5 bases from J, leaving 13 bases between. The germline V gene encodes CDR1 ENHRY and CDR2 SYGVKD. The CDR3 is made up of 14 amino acids.

This clone was recorded only once. The chain joins TRBV10-3 to TRBJ2-5; 13 bases map to TRBD2. V lost 6 bases to trimming and J lost 5 bases; unmatched junction nucleotides: 6. The CDR3 is made up of 15 amino acids. The V gene's germline CDR1 is ENHRY and CDR2 SYGVKD. The CDR3 nucleotides are TGTGCCATCAGCGGGACTAGCGGGGTACGGGAGACCCAGTACTTC. It encodes CAISGTSGVRETQYF.

This chain uses TRBV5-5 with TRBJ2-1; D unresolved. The CDR3 sequence is 14 residues long. The ends were cut back, 2 bases at V and 0 bases at J, with 6 bases in the middle. Germline values: CDR1 SGHKS, CDR2 YYEKEE (reference sequence). CDR3 sequence reads: CASSFRYSYNEQFF. The CDR3 region has the DNA TGTGCCAGCAGCTTCCGCTACTCCTACAATGAGCAGTTCTTC.

V gene TRBV18 combines with J gene TRBJ1-4; TRBD1 matches at 9 bases. Per the germline V gene, CDR1 is KGHSH and CDR2 is LQKENI. There are 13 residues in the CDR3. V lost 6 bases to trimming and J lost 14 bases; unmatched junction nucleotides: 10. CDR3 in amino acids: CASSGGDRETLFF. CDR3 DNA: TGTGCCAGCTCTGGAGGGGACAGGGAGACTCTGTTTTTT.

The chain has TRBV20-1 and TRBJ2-1; TRBD2 matches 10 bases. Germline values: CDR1 DFQATT, CDR2 SNEGSKA (reference sequence). With V trimmed by 3 bases and J by 8 bases, 4 bases remained unmatched. This CDR3 is built from 13 residues. In DNA form, the CDR3 reads TGCAGTGCTAGTCGTCTAGCGGGAGATGAGCAGTTCTTC. Translated: CSASRLAGDEQFF.

CDR3 in DNA: TGCAGCGAGGGGGGAGGGGCCGGTGGCTACACCTTC. Residues: CSEGGGAGGYTF. The chain couples TRBV29-1 to TRBJ1-2; D perhaps matches TRBD1 (6 bases). The CDR3 extends over 12 amino acids. Trimming removed 7 bases at V and 7 bases at J, with 16 bases between. The germline CDR1 and CDR2 sequences are SQVTM and ANQGSEA.

The CDR3 region is CATRTGATTEAFF. The CDR3 DNA is TGTGCCACGAGGACAGGGGCGACCACTGAAGCTTTCTTT. V and J are TRBV15 and TRBJ1-1; 9 nucleotides align to TRBD1. The CDR3 spans 13 residues. V was pared by 9 bases and J by 4 bases, with 6 bases of the junction left unmatched. Germline CDR1 is LNHNV and CDR2 is YYDKDF (reference sequence).

The V gene is TRBV19, the J gene TRBJ1-1; 12 bases map to TRBD1. The CDR3 length is 17 residues. Germline-derived CDR1 and CDR2 are LNHDA and SQIVND (reference sequence). V gave up 10 bases and J gave up 5 bases; unmatched junction bases: 17. CDR3 in DNA: TGTGCCACCAAACCTCCCTTGGGACAGGGGGCGCTGACTGAAGCTTTCTTT. It encodes CATKPPLGQGALTEAFF.

The V call is TRBV3-1 (or the pseudogene TRBV3-2), the J call TRBJ2-2; 7 positions match TRBD1. Germline loops: CDR1 LGHDT, CDR2 YNNKEL (reference sequence). Trimming removed 4 bases from V and 4 bases from J; junction bases left unmatched: 12. The CDR3 sequence is 17 residues long. The CDR3 DNA follows: TGTGCCAGCAGCCTTCACAGGGGCCCTGCCGCCACCGGGGAGCTGTTTTTT. It is translated as CASSLHRGPAATGELFF.

The chain recombines TRBV19 with TRBJ2-5, with TRBD2 matching over 13 bases. Germline CDR1 is LNHDA and CDR2 is SQIVND (reference sequence). This CDR3 has 17 amino acids. With V trimmed by 5 bases and J by 5 bases, 11 bases remained unmatched. CDR3 loop: CASSEGRLAGGPETQYF. The CDR3 DNA sequence: TGTGCCAGTAGTGAAGGGAGACTAGCGGGAGGACCTGAGACCCAGTACTTC.

The V gene is TRBV19, the J gene TRBJ1-2; 7 bases fit TRBD1. This CDR3 has 14 residues. Germline CDR1 reads LNHDA; CDR2 reads SQIVND (reference sequence). Unmatched junction bases numbered 9, after V lost 7 bases and J lost 4 bases. The CDR3 DNA is TGTGCCAGTATAGGAGGGACAGCTGGCTATGGCTACACCTTC. Encoded protein: CASIGGTAGYGYTF.

In its sample, this clone was seen once. The rearrangement links TRBV5-1 to TRBJ1-1; D is unresolved. The length of the CDR3 is 12 residues. V dropped 4 bases and J dropped 1 base, with 5 bases sitting between them. Germline lookup yields CDR1 SGHRS and CDR2 YFSETQ. CDR3 region: CASSEQNTEAFF. The CDR3 bases are TGCGCCAGCAGCGAGCAGAACACTGAAGCTTTCTTT.

This chain connects TRBV15 to TRBJ1-1, with a weak D call TRBD1 (6 bases). The CDR3 totals 15 residues. Per germline, CDR1 LNHNV and CDR2 YYDKDF (reference sequence). Trimming stripped 3 bases from V and 4 bases from J, with 15 bases between. The CDR3 loop is CATSRATGRATEAFF. DNA of the CDR3: TGTGCCACCAGCAGGGCTACAGGGCGCGCCACTGAAGCTTTCTTT.

The V gene is TRBV7-9, the J gene TRBJ2-2; 7 positions agree with TRBD2. The CDR3 covers 15 residues. V was pared by 4 bases and J by 7 bases, with 9 bases of the junction left unmatched. Looked up from germline, CDR1 is SEHNR and CDR2 is FQNEAQ (reference sequence). The CDR3 spells CASSSPGLSFGELFF. In DNA, the CDR3 is TGTGCCAGCAGCTCACCGGGACTATCGTTCGGGGAGCTGTTTTTT.

This sequence joins TRBV7-9 and TRBJ1-1; 12 bases match TRBD1. After removal of 5 bases from V and 6 bases from J, the junction contained 7 bases not matched to a gene. Germline V lookup: CDR1 SEHNR, CDR2 FQNEAQ (reference sequence). The CDR3 runs to 15 residues. The CDR3 DNA reads TGTGCCAGCAGCGGTCGGGACAGGGGGCTCTCTGAAGCTTTCTTT. Protein product: CASSGRDRGLSEAFF.

The J gene is TRBJ1-5, the V gene TRBV20-1, with D perhaps TRBD1 (5 bases). CDR3 length: 16 residues. CDR1 is DFQATT and CDR2 is SNEGSKA in the germline V gene (reference sequence). V lost 3 bases to trimming and J lost 6 bases, with 21 bases between them. The DNA of the CDR3 is TGCAGTGCTAGTAAATTGGCAGGGCTTTCCAGTCAGCCCCAGCATTTT. This codes for CSASKLAGLSSQPQHF.

The J gene is TRBJ1-1, the V gene TRBV18, with 7 bases lining up with TRBD1. Germline V gene lookup returns CDR1 KGHSH and CDR2 LQKENI. With 5 bases clipped from V and 5 bases from J, the junction kept 8 bases outside the gene matches. The CDR3 spans 14 residues. The CDR3 sequence is CASSSDRVGTEAFF. CDR3 DNA sequence: TGTGCCAGCTCATCTGACAGGGTAGGGACTGAAGCTTTCTTT.

J is TRBJ1-5 and V is TRBV7-4, with TRBD1 as a possible D gene (5 bases). V lost 2 bases, J lost 4 bases, and 15 bases lay in between. The CDR3 is made up of 16 amino acids. Looked up from germline, CDR1 is SGHVT and CDR2 is SQSDAQ. The CDR3: CASSLKGREGNQPQHF. The CDR3 nucleotides read TGTGCCAGCAGCTTAAAGGGCAGGGAAGGGAATCAGCCCCAGCATTTT.

This sequence joins TRBV15 and TRBJ2-7, with 12 positions matching TRBD1. CDR3 size: 14 residues. Germline V gives CDR1 LNHNV, CDR2 YYDKDF (reference sequence). J lost 6 bases, V lost 5 bases, and 5 bases had no gene match. In DNA form, the CDR3 reads TGTGCCACCAGCGGGCGGGACAGGGGGCGCGAGCAGTACTTC. This encodes CATSGRDRGREQYF.

This rearrangement joins TRBV7-8 to TRBJ2-4, with D possibly matching TRBD2 (6 bases). V was clipped by 3 bases and J by 3 bases, with 15 bases between them. This CDR3 is built from 16 residues. In germline, CDR1 is SGHVS, CDR2 FQNEAQ. CDR3 region: CASSFGGHEGKNIQYF. The CDR3 DNA sequence: TGTGCCAGCAGCTTCGGAGGGCACGAAGGCAAAAACATTCAGTACTTC.

Regarding this clone: One end of the junction does not line up with germline, which may come from a read error. CDR3 region: CASSVGDKEQFF. The CDR3 DNA is TGTGCCAGCAGCGTAGGGGACAAAGAGCAGTTCTTC. The chain couples TRBV9 to TRBJ2-1, with D perhaps matching TRBD1 (6 bases). CDR3 length equals 12 residues. Per the germline V gene, CDR1 is SGDLS and CDR2 is YYNGEE.

This chain connects TRBV27 to TRBJ1-2; 11 bases fit TRBD1. CDR1 is MNHEY, CDR2 SMNVEV, per germline (reference sequence). The CDR3 has 15 amino acids. J lost 6 bases, V lost 0 bases, and 3 bases had no gene match. The CDR3 protein is CASSLSGTGGHGYTF. The CDR3 coding sequence is TGTGCCAGCAGTTTATCCGGGACAGGGGGTCATGGCTACACCTTC.

The chain links TRBV6-4 to TRBJ2-1, with 12 bases matching TRBD2. Germline values: CDR1 MRHNA, CDR2 SNTAGT. The junction had 9 bases not matched to a gene; V was cut back by 4 bases and J by 8 bases. The CDR3 has 16 residues. CDR3 DNA sequence: TGTGCCAGCAGTGCCATGACTAGCGGGAGTGGTGATGAGCAGTTCTTC. Amino acid sequence: CASSAMTSGSGDEQFF.

The rearrangement uses TRBV2 and TRBJ2-2; 11 nucleotides match TRBD2. Germline CDR1 SNHLY, CDR2 FYNNEI. V lost 9 bases, J lost 4 bases, and 7 bases stayed unmatched. The CDR3 is 15 amino acids. CDR3 DNA: TGTGCCAGTAAGCTAGCGGGGGGTAGCACCGGGGAGCTGTTTTTT. Translation gives CASKLAGGSTGELFF.